These 23 T cell receptor beta chains originate from one sample sequenced in a study of blood T cell repertoires in COVID-19. Data came from immunoSEQ multiplex PCR; TCRdb stores just in-frame clones and leaves some out. The sample has roughly 250,000 clones; more than 75% are singletons. Sequenced material: peripheral blood. The receptors stem from a woman in her thirties or forties who had recovered from COVID-19.

The rearrangement links TRBV30 to TRBJ1-6; 7 bases fit TRBD1. This CDR3 has 15 residues. V was pared by 2 bases and J by 9 bases, with 10 bases of the junction left unmatched. CDR1 is GTSNPN and CDR2 is SVGIG in the germline V gene (reference sequence). The CDR3 is CAWSTQGRGSSPLHF. Written as DNA, the CDR3 is TGTGCCTGGAGTACACAGGGGAGAGGGAGTTCACCCCTCCACTTT. The full variable domain, rest sourced from reference TRBV30 and TRBJ1-6, is SQTIHQWPATLVQPVGSPLSLECTVEGTSNPNLYWYRQAAGRGLQLLFYSVGIGQISSEVPQNLSASRPQDRQFILSSKKLLLSDSGFYLCAWSTQGRGSSPLHFGNGTRLTVT.

The gene calls are TRBV7-2 and TRBJ2-2; the match to TRBD2 covers 9 bases. The V segment lost 2 bases and the J segment 3 bases; nucleotides outside the gene matches: 10. Germline V CDR1 and CDR2: SGHTA, FQGNSA. The CDR3 spans 18 residues. CDR3 region: CASSLWVGSGRYTGELFF. The CDR3 nucleotides are TGTGCCAGCAGCTTATGGGTAGGTAGCGGGAGATACACCGGGGAGCTGTTTTTT. The variable domain in full, with the rest retrieved from reference TRBV7-2 and TRBJ2-2, is GAGVSQSPSNKVTEKGKDVELRCDPISGHTALYWYRQSLGQGLEFLIYFQGNSAPDKSGLPSDRFSAERTGGSVSTLTIQRTQQEDSAVYLCASSLWVGSGRYTGELFFGEGSRLTVL.

The J gene is TRBJ2-7, the V gene TRBV11-3; 9 nucleotides align to TRBD1. CDR3 length: 15 amino acids. With 5 bases clipped from V and 2 bases from J, the junction kept 7 bases outside the gene matches. The V gene's germline CDR1 is SGHNT and CDR2 YENEEA. CDR3 sequence reads: CASSTGQGIPYEQYF. CDR3 nucleotides: TGTGCCAGCAGCACCGGACAGGGGATCCCCTACGAGCAGTACTTC.

The V gene is TRBV6-2 or TRBV6-3, the J gene TRBJ2-1, with 9 bases identical to TRBD2. This CDR3 spans 13 amino acids. V dropped 5 bases and J dropped 14; count of bases not matched to a gene: 10. Germline CDR1 is MNHEY and CDR2 is SVGEGT. The CDR3 here is CASSHPWREGEFF. CDR3 nucleotide sequence: TGTGCCAGCAGTCACCCTTGGCGGGAGGGGGAGTTCTTC.

The CDR3 reads CASSLGRAYGYTF. In nucleotides, the CDR3 is TGTGCCAGCAGCTTAGGGCGGGCCTATGGCTACACCTTC. This chain joins TRBV11-3 and TRBJ1-2; D is unclear. Deletions cut 1 base from V and 4 bases from J, with 7 bases between. Germline V lookup: CDR1 SGHNT, CDR2 YENEEA. The CDR3 length is 13 residues.

The J gene is TRBJ1-2, the V gene TRBV28, with D possibly matching TRBD1 (6 bases). V shed 0 bases and J shed 8 bases, with 19 bases lying between them. Germline lookup yields CDR1 MDHEN and CDR2 SYDVKM. The CDR3 loop spans 16 amino acids. In nucleotides, the CDR3 is TGTGCCAGCAGTTTATGGGGGGGGCAGGACCGGAACGGCTACACCTTC. Residues: CASSLWGGQDRNGYTF.

The DNA for the CDR3 is TGTGCCAGCAGCCAGGGGGCAGGGCGGGCAGATACGCAGTATTTT. This encodes CASSQGAGRADTQYF. The chain uses TRBV7-8 and TRBJ2-3; TRBD1 matches at 8 bases. Germline lookup yields CDR1 SGHVS and CDR2 FQNEAQ. Trimming cost V 5 bases and J 4 bases; bases outside gene matches: 8. CDR3 size: 15 residues.

The chain recombines TRBV6-5 with TRBJ2-1; TRBD1 matches 7 bases. The CDR3 runs to 15 residues. With 6 bases clipped from V and 4 bases from J, the junction kept 9 bases outside the gene matches. In germline, CDR1 is MNHEY, CDR2 SVGAGI. The CDR3 coding sequence is TGTGCCAGCAGCCGGGACAGCTTCTATTACAATGAGCAGTTCTTC. Amino acids: CASSRDSFYYNEQFF.

The genes are TRBV7-2 and TRBJ1-5; 12 positions agree with TRBD1. The CDR3 contains 18 residues. V lost 4 bases to trimming and J lost 0 bases; unmatched junction nucleotides: 7. CDR1 SGHTA and CDR2 FQGNSA come from the germline V gene. CDR3 coding DNA: TGTGCCAGCAGCTCGGGGACAGGGGGCGCAGTTAGCAATCAGCCCCAGCATTTT. This encodes CASSSGTGGAVSNQPQHF.

This chain links TRBV7-2 with TRBJ2-5; 10 nucleotides match TRBD2. CDR3 length: 17 amino acids. J lost 5 bases, V lost 5 bases, and 14 bases had no gene match. The germline V gene encodes CDR1 SGHTA and CDR2 FQGNSA. The CDR3 region has the DNA TGTGCCAGCAGCAAGCGTGGGGCTAGCGGGAGTTGGGAGACCCAGTACTTC. Encoded protein: CASSKRGASGSWETQYF.

This rearrangement joins TRBV18 to TRBJ2-1, with TRBD2 matching 13 bases. V dropped 3 bases and J dropped 8; count of bases not matched to a gene: 4. Germline-derived CDR1 and CDR2 are KGHSH and LQKENI. There are 15 residues in the CDR3. The CDR3 protein is CASSPGLAGVDEQFF. CDR3 nucleotides: TGTGCCAGCTCACCCGGACTAGCGGGAGTCGATGAGCAGTTCTTC.

This rearrangement joins TRBV7-2 to TRBJ2-3, with 13 bases matching TRBD2. Germline CDR1 is SGHTA and CDR2 is FQGNSA. The CDR3 runs to 16 residues. Germline trimming cut 6 bases from V and 6 bases from J; bases unmatched to any gene: 9. The CDR3 region has the DNA TGTGCCAGCAGTAGGGATATACTAGCGGGAGGGGATACGCAGTATTTT. Amino acids: CASSRDILAGGDTQYF. Supplemented by reference TRBV7-2 and TRBJ2-3, the full variable domain reads GAGVSQSPSNKVTEKGKDVELRCDPISGHTALYWYRQSLGQGLEFLIYFQGNSAPDKSGLPSDRFSAERTGGSVSTLTIQRTQQEDSAVYLCASSRDILAGGDTQYFGPGTRLTVL.

The chain uses TRBV7-9 and TRBJ1-2, with 7 bases fitting TRBD1. The CDR3 runs to 15 residues. Losses at the gene ends were 1 base for V and 5 bases for J; bases not matched to a gene: 7. Germline V gene data show CDR1 as SEHNR and CDR2 as FQNEAQ (reference sequence). The CDR3 sequence: CASSLVAAGGYGYTF. In DNA form, the CDR3 reads TGTGCCAGCAGCTTAGTAGCGGCAGGGGGTTATGGCTACACCTTC.

In this sample, this clone turned up once. This chain joins TRBV2 and TRBJ2-1; 8 nucleotides align to TRBD2. Germline V gene sequence: CDR1 SNHLY, CDR2 FYNNEI. This CDR3 comprises 16 residues. V shed 4 bases and J 8 bases; nucleotides not matched to a gene: 13. The CDR3 here is CASSGFGSGSGDEQFF. The CDR3 DNA sequence: TGTGCCAGCAGTGGGTTCGGGAGCGGGAGTGGCGATGAGCAGTTCTTC.

The CDR3 sequence is CASSSGGTPNEKLFF. Written as DNA, the CDR3 is TGCGCCAGCAGCTCTGGCGGGACCCCTAATGAAAAACTGTTTTTT. The chain joins TRBV5-1 to TRBJ1-4, with D perhaps TRBD1 (5 bases). The CDR3 contains 15 residues. CDR1 SGHRS and CDR2 YFSETQ come from the germline V gene. With 3 bases removed from V and 3 bases from J, the gap between germline ends came to 12 bases.

V usage is TRBV5-1 and J usage is TRBJ1-6; 9 bases are a match to TRBD1. This CDR3 spans 15 amino acids. Germline assignment: CDR1 SGHRS and CDR2 YFSETQ. The ends lost 4 bases at V and 7 bases at J; junction bases unmatched: 6. The CDR3 DNA reads TGCGCCAGCAGCACCCCCGGGACAGGGAATTCACCCCTCCACTTT. Its translation: CASSTPGTGNSPLHF.

As concerns this clone: The same CDR3 is also encoded by other DNA sequences in this sample. V is TRBV9 and J is TRBJ1-5; D is possibly TRBD1 (5 bases). CDR1 and CDR2 (germline): SGDLS, YYNGEE. V was shortened by 0 bases and J by 4 bases, with 11 bases between the two germline ends. This CDR3 has 15 amino acids. CDR3 sequence reads: CASSVGGRSNQPQHF. The CDR3 DNA follows: TGTGCCAGCAGCGTAGGGGGCAGGTCTAATCAGCCCCAGCATTTT.

The chain is built from TRBV27 and TRBJ1-2; D may be TRBD1 (6 bases). This CDR3 is built from 14 residues. In germline, CDR1 is MNHEY, CDR2 SMNVEV (reference sequence). Deletions cut 3 bases from V and 8 bases from J, with 16 bases between. DNA for the CDR3: TGTGCCAGCAGTTTGAGTGGGGGGGGCTCGGGCTACACCTTC. The encoded protein is CASSLSGGGSGYTF.

V and J are TRBV5-4 and TRBJ1-2; 9 nucleotides line up with TRBD1. CDR1 and CDR2 from the germline V gene are SGHNT and YYREEE (reference sequence). V was clipped by 3 bases and J by 5 bases; unmatched bases: 5. The CDR3 covers 14 residues. CDR3 sequence (DNA): TGTGCCAGCAGCTCCGCCGGGACAGGGTATGGCTACACCTTC. Protein: CASSSAGTGYGYTF.

The rearrangement uses TRBV3-1 (or the pseudogene TRBV3-2) and TRBJ2-2; D perhaps matches TRBD1 (6 bases). The length of the CDR3 is 13 residues. Trimming took 4 bases from V and 7 from J, leaving 10 bases between them. Germline V gene data show CDR1 as LGHDT and CDR2 as YNNKEL (reference sequence). The CDR3 DNA follows: TGTGCCAGCAGCCCTTGGACAGACGGGGAGCTGTTTTTT. This codes for CASSPWTDGELFF.

The chain links TRBV12-3 or TRBV12-4 to TRBJ1-1; no clear D gene. The V end lost 6 bases, the J end lost 5 bases, and 13 bases lay between the germline ends. The CDR3 is 13 amino acids. DNA for the CDR3: TGTGCCAGCAGCCCCCCGGGGTGGACTGAAGCTTTCTTT. Amino acid sequence: CASSPPGWTEAFF.

A single count supports this clone. The rearrangement uses TRBV9 and TRBJ2-1; TRBD2 is a possible D gene (7 bases). Trimming left V 2 bases short and J 8 bases short, with 20 bases between. The CDR3 contains 16 residues. CDR1 is SGDLS, CDR2 YYNGEE, per germline. The CDR3 region has the DNA TGTGCCAGCAGCGTCGGACTAGGGGGGCGGTTGGATGAGCAGTTCTTC. As protein: CASSVGLGGRLDEQFF.

Written as DNA, the CDR3 is TGCGCCAGCAGCCAGGATCTAGCGGCCTACGAGCAGTACTTC. Its protein product is CASSQDLAAYEQYF. The rearrangement links TRBV4-3 to TRBJ2-7; TRBD2 aligns across 7 bases. Germline CDR1 reads LGHNA; CDR2 reads YSLEER. J was trimmed by 2 bases and V by 3 bases; bases with no gene match: 4. The CDR3 runs to 14 residues.